Below are 4 T cell receptor beta chains sequenced from a single sample in a study of cytomegalovirus exposure and HLA in healthy donors. PCR primers comprised 60 Vbeta and 13 Jbeta primers. Here immunoSEQ multiplex PCR was the method, and the copy in TCRdb shows in-frame clones only, minus some. The sample yields nearly 300,000 clones, around 86% seen once. Sample: PBMCs. The receptors shown here come from a man aged 35 to 55 in good health and CMV-seropositive.

This chain connects TRBV4-1 to TRBJ1-3; tentative D call: TRBD1 (6 bases). This CDR3 has 16 amino acids. Per the germline V gene, CDR1 is MGHRA and CDR2 is YSYEKL. V was shortened by 1 base and J by 4 bases, with 14 bases between the two germline ends. The CDR3 region has the DNA TGCGCCAGCAGCCAAGCTCTCACAGGGCTCGGAAACACCATATATTTT. This codes for CASSQALTGLGNTIYF.

The rearrangement uses TRBV4-1 and TRBJ2-1; the D is unclear. The CDR3 spans 13 residues. The V end lost 1 base, the J end lost 3 bases, and 4 bases lay between the germline ends. CDR1 MGHRA and CDR2 YSYEKL come from the germline V gene. CDR3 amino acids: CASSQALYNEQFF. The CDR3 DNA reads as TGCGCCAGCAGCCAAGCCCTCTACAATGAGCAGTTCTTC.

CDR3 nucleotide sequence: TGTGCCAGCCGGGGGACTTTTAGTTTGGACGAGCAGTACTTC. As protein: CASRGTFSLDEQYF. The chain couples TRBV6-5 to TRBJ2-5, with a possible D match to TRBD2 (6 bases). The J call may be faulty, since TRBJ2-7 better matches the DNA end. Per germline, CDR1 MNHEY and CDR2 SVGAGI. There are 14 residues in the CDR3.

This clone was counted once. The rearrangement uses TRBV5-4 and TRBJ2-5; tentative D call: TRBD1 (6 bases). The CDR3 loop spans 17 amino acids. V lost 0 bases and J lost 4, with 19 bases in between. Germline CDR1 and CDR2: SGHNT and YYREEE (reference sequence). This CDR3 reads CASSLASTGLLTETQYF. The CDR3 bases are TGTGCCAGCAGCTTGGCTTCTACAGGGTTGTTGACAGAGACCCAGTACTTC.